This T cell receptor beta chain was identified during a study of blood T cells in healthy people across ages. On the study more broadly: Template switching captured about one barcoded beta molecule per two T cells.

Study-wide findings and caveats: The long-lived group displayed more naive CD4+ cells, plus higher diversity, than the aged donors did.

As to this clonotype: Its antigen remains unidentified.

PCR was performed a second time for about 6 to 12 cycles using a sample-barcoded 5' primer and a J-beta primer mix. One entry per CDR3 protein results from TCRdb running MiXCR on the 5' RACE reads. The sample records roughly 1,500,000 distinct CDR3 sequences, around 42% being singletons. No fewer than 6 million PBMCs went into each sample. The CDR3 has 12 residues. The germline V gene encodes CDR1 DFQATT and CDR2 SNEGSKA (reference sequence). Trimming cost V 5 bases and J 5 bases, with 13 bases left between them. This receptor was obtained from a woman aged 18-30 years in good health. The sequencing input was blood. The chain couples TRBV20-1 to TRBJ2-7, with D perhaps TRBD2 (5 bases). CDR3 region: CSAGGRGDEQYF. CDR3 coding DNA: TGCAGTGCTGGAGGTCGTGGGGACGAGCAGTACTTC.